The 17 T cell receptor beta chains below all came from one sample that was sequenced in a study of CD8 T cells in Susac syndrome. Reverse transcription of roughly 0.45 to 1 ug RNA used random hexamers. TCRdb reprocessed the immunoSEQ multiplex PCR reads via MiXCR and lists one record per CDR3 protein. The sample includes about 170,000 distinct CDR3 sequences, roughly 95% of them seen just once. Sequencing input: CD4+ T cells from PBMCs. These receptor sequences come from a human donor with Susac syndrome.

This clonotype is a singleton in its sample. The V and J genes are TRBV19 and TRBJ2-7; unclear D gene. CDR1 is LNHDA, CDR2 SQIVND, per germline (reference sequence). The CDR3 consists of 14 residues. The germline V and J ends were trimmed by 2 bases and 6 bases, with 14 bases remaining between them. CDR3 nucleotides: TGTGCCAGTAGTATAAGGCAGCAACCGGCCGAGCAGTACTTC. Protein sequence: CASSIRQQPAEQYF.

V usage is TRBV6-5 and J usage is TRBJ1-2; tentative D call: TRBD1 (5 bases). V dropped 0 bases and J dropped 7 bases, with 12 bases sitting between them. This CDR3 has 14 residues. Germline-derived CDR1 and CDR2 are MNHEY and SVGAGI. The CDR3 nucleotides read TGTGCCAGCAGTTACTCGAGGGGAGGAGGTGGCTACACCTTC. Protein: CASSYSRGGGGYTF.

The chain recombines TRBV27 with TRBJ2-5; D might be TRBD1 (6 bases). V lost 5 bases and J lost 4, with 23 bases in between. CDR3 length: 17 residues. CDR1 MNHEY and CDR2 SMNVEV come from the germline V gene (reference sequence). The CDR3 DNA sequence: TGTGCCAGCAGTCCTAATGGTAGGGGGATTAAACGAGAGACCCAGTACTTC. It encodes CASSPNGRGIKRETQYF.

The genes are TRBV11-2 and TRBJ1-1; weak D call: TRBD1 (6 bases). Germline V lookup: CDR1 SGHAT, CDR2 FQNNGV. Deletions cut 5 bases from V and 0 bases from J, with 13 bases between. This CDR3 has 15 amino acids. The CDR3, as DNA: TGTGCCAGCAGCCCCCTAAGGGGGATGAACACTGAAGCTTTCTTT. Amino acid sequence: CASSPLRGMNTEAFF. The whole variable domain, remainder taken from reference TRBV11-2 and TRBJ1-1, is EAGVAQSPRYKIIEKRQSVAFWCNPISGHATLYWYQQILGQGPKLLIQFQNNGVVDDSQLPKDRFSAERLKGVDSTLKIQPAKLEDSAVYLCASSPLRGMNTEAFFGQGTRLTVV.

The chain links TRBV2 to TRBJ1-5; D is unclear. The CDR3 spans 12 residues. The germline V and J ends were trimmed by 2 bases and 1 base, with 0 bases remaining between them. CDR1 SNHLY and CDR2 FYNNEI come from the germline V gene. CDR3 bases: TGTGCCAGCAGTGAAAGCAATCAGCCCCAGCATTTT. This gives the protein CASSESNQPQHF.

V and J are TRBV29-1 and TRBJ1-1; D uncertain. This CDR3 has 16 residues. V shed 3 bases and J shed 1 base, with 18 bases lying between them. Germline CDR1 and CDR2: SQVTM and ANQGSEA. The CDR3 loop reads CSVDGVGVRRNTEAFF. In DNA form, the CDR3 reads TGCAGCGTTGATGGGGTCGGGGTAAGGAGGAACACTGAAGCTTTCTTT. Variable domain in full (rest from reference TRBV29-1 and TRBJ1-1): SAVISQKPSRDICQRGTSLTIQCQVDSQVTMMFWYRQQPGQSLTLIATANQGSEATYESGFVIDKFPISRPNLTFSTLTVSNMSPEDSSIYLCSVDGVGVRRNTEAFFGQGTRLTVV.

This chain connects TRBV4-3 to TRBJ2-7; weak D call: TRBD2 (6 bases). The germline gives CDR1 LGHNA, CDR2 YSLEER. This CDR3 spans 16 amino acids. V was trimmed by 0 bases and J by 4 bases, leaving 16 bases between them. The CDR3 loop is CASSQDLTGAMYEQYF. The CDR3 DNA reads as TGCGCCAGCAGCCAAGATTTGACGGGAGCAATGTACGAGCAGTACTTC.

This clonotype has a single count. V gene TRBV19 combines with J gene TRBJ2-7; TRBD2 might be the D (6 bases). Per the germline V gene, CDR1 is LNHDA and CDR2 is SQIVND (reference sequence). Trimming pared 6 bases from V and 1 base from J, leaving 13 bases between. The CDR3 is 14 amino acids. The CDR3 DNA reads as TGTGCCAGTAGCACAACTCTAGCGTCCTACGAGCAGTACGTC. Translating it yields CASSTTLASYEQYV.

In its sample, this clonotype was seen once. The chain links TRBV18 to TRBJ2-1; D remains unclear. The length of the CDR3 is 14 residues. Germline V lookup: CDR1 KGHSH, CDR2 LQKENI. Trimming took off 1 base at V and 3 bases at J, with 7 bases between the two ends. The CDR3 nucleotides read TGTGCCAGCTCACCACATGCAGACTACAATGAGCAGTTCTTC. Its translation is CASSPHADYNEQFF. Drawing the rest from reference TRBV18 and TRBJ2-1, the complete variable domain is NAGVMQNPRHLVRRRGQEARLRCSPMKGHSHVYWYRQLPEEGLKFMVYLQKENIIDESGMPKERFSAEFPKEGPSILRIQQVVRGDSAAYFCASSPHADYNEQFFGPGTRLTVL.

The chain combines TRBV3-1 with TRBJ2-1; TRBD2 matches at 12 bases. Per germline, CDR1 LGHDT and CDR2 YNNKEL (reference sequence). V lost 4 bases to trimming and J lost 4 bases; unmatched junction nucleotides: 11. This CDR3 contains 18 residues. The CDR3 spells CASSPTAPGLAGYNEQFF. The CDR3 nucleotides read TGTGCCAGCAGCCCTACAGCCCCCGGACTAGCGGGGTACAATGAGCAGTTCTTC.

The J gene is TRBJ2-5, the V gene TRBV20-1, with a possible D match to TRBD1 (6 bases). The germline V and J ends were trimmed by 3 bases and 1 base, with 18 bases remaining between them. The CDR3 runs 16 residues. The germline CDR1 and CDR2 sequences are DFQATT and SNEGSKA (reference sequence). The CDR3 region has the DNA TGCAGTGCTAGCCCCCTTAACACAGGGCTCCAAGAGACCCAGTACTTC. Translation gives CSASPLNTGLQETQYF.

The chain recombines TRBV29-1 with TRBJ2-3; 10 nucleotides match TRBD2. Per the germline V gene, CDR1 is SQVTM and CDR2 is ANQGSEA. After removal of 4 bases from V and 4 bases from J, the junction contained 5 bases not matched to a gene. This CDR3 is 14 amino acids long. The CDR3 coding sequence is TGCAGCGTTGGCCTAGCGGGAGTCGCAGATACGCAGTATTTT. It yields the protein CSVGLAGVADTQYF.

The J gene is TRBJ2-4, the V gene TRBV20-1; D may be TRBD1 or TRBD2 (6 bases each). V was cut by 7 bases and J by 4 bases, with 17 bases left in between. Germline CDR1 is DFQATT and CDR2 is SNEGSKA (reference sequence). The CDR3 consists of 14 residues. The CDR3 region is CSVEGGPQKNIQYF. As DNA, the CDR3 is TGCAGTGTTGAGGGGGGACCCCAAAAAAACATTCAGTACTTC.

This clonotype was detected only once. The CDR3 coding sequence is TGTGCCTGGAGTCCCGGGACTAGCGGCCTCACAGATACGCAGTATTTT. It encodes CAWSPGTSGLTDTQYF. V gene TRBV30 combines with J gene TRBJ2-3; 11 bases agree with TRBD2. In germline, CDR1 is GTSNPN, CDR2 SVGIG (reference sequence). The CDR3 runs 16 residues. The J segment lost 2 bases and the V segment lost 2 bases, leaving 6 bases of the junction unmatched.

The chain is built from TRBV28 and TRBJ2-1, with D tentatively TRBD2 (5 bases). This CDR3 region has 12 residues. V was shortened by 7 bases and J by 2 bases, with 6 bases between the two germline ends. CDR1 and CDR2 (germline): MDHEN, SYDVKM. CDR3 sequence reads: CASTGTYNEQFF. CDR3 sequence (DNA): TGTGCCAGCACCGGGACCTACAATGAGCAGTTCTTC. Variable domain in full (rest from reference TRBV28 and TRBJ2-1): DVKVTQSSRYLVKRTGEKVFLECVQDMDHENMFWYRQDPGLGLRLIYFSYDVKMKEKGDIPEGYSVSREKKERFSLILESASTNQTSMYLCASTGTYNEQFFGPGTRLTVL.

V gene TRBV27 combines with J gene TRBJ2-7, with TRBD1 matching 8 bases. The J segment lost 2 bases and the V segment lost 6 bases, leaving 6 bases of the junction unmatched. Looked up from germline, CDR1 is MNHEY and CDR2 is SMNVEV (reference sequence). The CDR3 is 14 residues long. This CDR3 reads CASSFRGRTYEQYV. DNA of the CDR3: TGTGCCAGCAGCTTCAGGGGGCGTACCTACGAGCAGTACGTC.

The chain combines TRBV19 with TRBJ1-5; TRBD1 agrees at 8 bases. Germline CDR1 LNHDA, CDR2 SQIVND (reference sequence). The CDR3 extends over 15 amino acids. Trimming took 8 bases from V and 5 from J; bases not matched to a gene: 11. CDR3 residues: CASRTGQGGDQPQHF. CDR3 sequence (DNA): TGTGCCAGTCGCACCGGACAGGGCGGGGATCAGCCCCAGCATTTT.